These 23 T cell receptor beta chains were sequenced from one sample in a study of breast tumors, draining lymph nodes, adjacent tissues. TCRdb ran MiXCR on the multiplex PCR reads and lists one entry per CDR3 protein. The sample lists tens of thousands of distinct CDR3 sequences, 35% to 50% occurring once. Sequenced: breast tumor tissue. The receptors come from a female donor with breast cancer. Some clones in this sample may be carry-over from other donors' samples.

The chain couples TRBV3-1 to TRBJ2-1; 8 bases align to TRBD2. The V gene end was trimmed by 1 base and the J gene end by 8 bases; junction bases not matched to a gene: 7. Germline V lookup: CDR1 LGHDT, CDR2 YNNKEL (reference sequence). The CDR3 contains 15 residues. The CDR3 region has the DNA TGTGCCAGCAGCCAAGCGGCGGGAGGTAGGGATGAGCAGTTCTTC. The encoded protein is CASSQAAGGRDEQFF.

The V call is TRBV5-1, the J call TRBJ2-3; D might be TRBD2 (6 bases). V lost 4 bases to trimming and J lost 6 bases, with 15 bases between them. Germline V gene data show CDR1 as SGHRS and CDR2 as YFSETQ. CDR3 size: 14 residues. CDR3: CASSRDRRGDTQYF. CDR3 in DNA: TGCGCCAGCAGCCGGGACCGCCGGGGGGATACGCAGTATTTT.

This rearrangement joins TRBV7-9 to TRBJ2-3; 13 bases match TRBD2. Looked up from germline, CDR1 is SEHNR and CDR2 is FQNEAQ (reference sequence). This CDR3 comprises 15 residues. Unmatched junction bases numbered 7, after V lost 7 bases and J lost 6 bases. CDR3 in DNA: TGTGCCAGCAACGCGACTAGCGGGAGGTCGGATACGCAGTATTTT. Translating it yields CASNATSGRSDTQYF.

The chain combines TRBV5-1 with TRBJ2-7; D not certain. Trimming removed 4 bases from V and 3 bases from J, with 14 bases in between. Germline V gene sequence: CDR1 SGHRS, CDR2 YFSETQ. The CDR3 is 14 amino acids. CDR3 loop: CASSLVGVGYEQYF. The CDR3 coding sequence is TGCGCCAGCAGCCTGGTTGGGGTGGGCTACGAGCAGTACTTC.

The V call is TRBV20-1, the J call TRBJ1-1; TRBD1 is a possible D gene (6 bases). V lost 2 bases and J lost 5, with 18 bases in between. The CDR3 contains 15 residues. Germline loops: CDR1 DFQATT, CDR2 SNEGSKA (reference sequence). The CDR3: CSARMVGTRGTEAFF. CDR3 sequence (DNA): TGCAGTGCTAGAATGGTAGGCACGAGGGGGACTGAAGCTTTCTTT.

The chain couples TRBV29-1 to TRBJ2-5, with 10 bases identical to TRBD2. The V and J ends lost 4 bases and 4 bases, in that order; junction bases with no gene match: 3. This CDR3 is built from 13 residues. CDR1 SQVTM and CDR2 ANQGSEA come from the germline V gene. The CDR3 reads CSVVPSGRETQYF. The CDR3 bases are TGCAGCGTTGTCCCTAGCGGGAGAGAGACCCAGTACTTC.

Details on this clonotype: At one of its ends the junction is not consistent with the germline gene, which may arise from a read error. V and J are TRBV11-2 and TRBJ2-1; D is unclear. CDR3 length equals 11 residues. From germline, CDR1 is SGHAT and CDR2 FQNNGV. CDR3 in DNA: TGTGCCAGACGATTGAACAATGGGCAGTTCTTC. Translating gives CARRLNNGQFF.

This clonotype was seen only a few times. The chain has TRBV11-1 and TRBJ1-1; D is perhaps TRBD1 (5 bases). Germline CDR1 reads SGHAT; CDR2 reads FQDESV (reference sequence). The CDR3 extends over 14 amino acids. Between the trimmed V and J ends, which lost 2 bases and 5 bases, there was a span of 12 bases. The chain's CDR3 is CASSLQGRGTEAFF. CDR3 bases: TGTGCCAGCAGCTTACAGGGTCGGGGAACTGAAGCTTTCTTT.

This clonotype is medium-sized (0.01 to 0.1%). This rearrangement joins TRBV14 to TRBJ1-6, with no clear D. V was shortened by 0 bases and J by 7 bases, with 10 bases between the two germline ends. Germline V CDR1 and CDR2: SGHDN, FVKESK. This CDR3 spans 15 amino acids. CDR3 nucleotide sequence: TGTGCCAGCAGCCAAGATCGGGCGGGGAATTCACCCCTCCACTTT. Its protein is CASSQDRAGNSPLHF.

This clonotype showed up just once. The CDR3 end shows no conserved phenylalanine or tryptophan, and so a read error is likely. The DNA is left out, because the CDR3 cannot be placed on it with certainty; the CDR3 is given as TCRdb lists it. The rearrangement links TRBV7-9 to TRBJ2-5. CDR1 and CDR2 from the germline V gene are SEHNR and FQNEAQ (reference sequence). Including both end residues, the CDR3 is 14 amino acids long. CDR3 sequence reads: CASSLTNSQEAQCS.

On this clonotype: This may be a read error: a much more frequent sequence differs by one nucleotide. The chain's CDR3 is CASSSMTGGQGTQHF. The DNA for the CDR3 is TGTGCCAGCAGCTCCATGACAGGGGGGCAAGGGACCCAGCACTTC. The J gene is TRBJ2-5, the V gene TRBV7-7; TRBD1 matches 9 bases. The V gene's germline CDR1 is SSHAT and CDR2 FNYEAQ (reference sequence). The CDR3 spans 15 residues.

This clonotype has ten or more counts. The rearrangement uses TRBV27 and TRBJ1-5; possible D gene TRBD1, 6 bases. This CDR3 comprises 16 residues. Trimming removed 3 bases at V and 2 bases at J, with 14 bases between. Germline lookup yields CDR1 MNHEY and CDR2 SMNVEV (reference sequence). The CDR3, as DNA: TGTGCCAGCAGTTTGGTCGGGGGCTTGGGCAATCAGCCCCAGCATTTT. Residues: CASSLVGGLGNQPQHF.

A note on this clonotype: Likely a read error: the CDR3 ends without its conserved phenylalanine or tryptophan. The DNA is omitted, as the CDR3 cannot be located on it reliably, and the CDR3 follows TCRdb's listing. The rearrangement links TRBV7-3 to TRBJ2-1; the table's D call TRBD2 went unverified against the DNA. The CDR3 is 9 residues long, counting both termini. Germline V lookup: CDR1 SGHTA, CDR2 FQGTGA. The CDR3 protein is CASSLYGTS.

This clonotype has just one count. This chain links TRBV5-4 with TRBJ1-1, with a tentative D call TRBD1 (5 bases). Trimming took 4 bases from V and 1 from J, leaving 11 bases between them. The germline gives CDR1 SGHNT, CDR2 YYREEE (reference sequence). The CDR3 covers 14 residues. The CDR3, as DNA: TGTGCCAGCAGCACGGGACTGCGGAACACTGAAGCTTTCTTT. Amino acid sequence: CASSTGLRNTEAFF.

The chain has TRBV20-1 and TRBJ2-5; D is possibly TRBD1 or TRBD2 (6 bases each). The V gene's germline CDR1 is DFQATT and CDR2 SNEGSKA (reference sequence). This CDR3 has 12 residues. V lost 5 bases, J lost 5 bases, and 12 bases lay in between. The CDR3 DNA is TGCAGTGCTGGGGGGCAGGGGGAGACCCAGTACTTC. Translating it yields CSAGGQGETQYF.

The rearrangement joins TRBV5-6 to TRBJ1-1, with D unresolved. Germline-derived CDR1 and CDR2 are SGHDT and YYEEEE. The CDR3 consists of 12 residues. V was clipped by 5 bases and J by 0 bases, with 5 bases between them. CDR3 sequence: CASSILNTEAFF. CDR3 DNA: TGTGCCAGCAGTATTCTGAACACTGAAGCTTTCTTT.

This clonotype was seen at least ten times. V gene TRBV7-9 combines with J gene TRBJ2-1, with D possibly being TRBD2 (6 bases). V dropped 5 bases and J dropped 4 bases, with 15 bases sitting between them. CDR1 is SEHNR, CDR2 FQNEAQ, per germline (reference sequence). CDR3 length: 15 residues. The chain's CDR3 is CASSAGTSKYNEQFF. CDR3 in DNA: TGTGCCAGCAGCGCCGGGACTTCTAAGTACAATGAGCAGTTCTTC.

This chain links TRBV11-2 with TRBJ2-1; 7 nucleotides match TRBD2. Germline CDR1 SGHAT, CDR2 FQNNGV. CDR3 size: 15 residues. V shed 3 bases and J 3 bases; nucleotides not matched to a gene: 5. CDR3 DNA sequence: TGTGCCAGCAGCTTTGCGGGAGTCGACTACAATGAGCAGTTCTTC. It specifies CASSFAGVDYNEQFF.

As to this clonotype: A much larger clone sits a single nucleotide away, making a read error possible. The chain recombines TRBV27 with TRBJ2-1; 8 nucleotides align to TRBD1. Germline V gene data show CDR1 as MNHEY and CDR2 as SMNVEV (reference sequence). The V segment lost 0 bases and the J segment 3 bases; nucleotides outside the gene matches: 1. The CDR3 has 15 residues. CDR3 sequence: CASSLSTGGYNEQFF. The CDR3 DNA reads TGTGCCAGCAGTTTATCCACAGGGGGCTACAATGAGCAGTTCTTC.

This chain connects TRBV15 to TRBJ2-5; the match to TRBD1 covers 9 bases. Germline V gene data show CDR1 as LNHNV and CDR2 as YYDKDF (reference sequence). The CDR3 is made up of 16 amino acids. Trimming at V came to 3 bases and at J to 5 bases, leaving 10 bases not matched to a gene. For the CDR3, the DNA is TGTGCCACCAGCAGCCCCGGGACAGGGTGGGGGGAGACCCAGTACTTC. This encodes CATSSPGTGWGETQYF.

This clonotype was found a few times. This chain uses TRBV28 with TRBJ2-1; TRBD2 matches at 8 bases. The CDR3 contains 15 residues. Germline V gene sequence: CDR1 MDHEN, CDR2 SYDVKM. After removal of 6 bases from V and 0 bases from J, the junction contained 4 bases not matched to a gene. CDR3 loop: CASRSAGASYNEQFF. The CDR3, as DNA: TGTGCCAGCAGATCAGCGGGAGCCTCCTACAATGAGCAGTTCTTC.

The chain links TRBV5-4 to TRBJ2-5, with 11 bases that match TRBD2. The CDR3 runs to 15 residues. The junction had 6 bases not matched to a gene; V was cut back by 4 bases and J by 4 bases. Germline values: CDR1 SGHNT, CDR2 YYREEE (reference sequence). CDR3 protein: CASSLAGGVGETQYF. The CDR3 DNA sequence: TGTGCCAGCAGCCTAGCGGGAGGAGTAGGAGAGACCCAGTACTTC. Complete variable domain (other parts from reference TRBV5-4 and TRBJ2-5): ETGVTQSPTHLIKTRGQQVTLRCSSQSGHNTVSWYQQALGQGPQFIFQYYREEENGRGNFPPRFSGLQFPNYSSELNVNALELDDSALYLCASSLAGGVGETQYFGPGTRLLVL.

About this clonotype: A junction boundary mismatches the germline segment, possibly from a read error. CDR3 sequence reads: CASSADREVSNETLFF. CDR3 DNA: TGTGCCAGTAGCGCGGACAGGGAAGTTTCTAATGAAACACTGTTTTTT. This sequence joins TRBV19 and TRBJ1-4; 8 nucleotides agree with TRBD1. CDR1 and CDR2 from the germline V gene are LNHDA and SQIVND (reference sequence). The CDR3 is 16 residues long.